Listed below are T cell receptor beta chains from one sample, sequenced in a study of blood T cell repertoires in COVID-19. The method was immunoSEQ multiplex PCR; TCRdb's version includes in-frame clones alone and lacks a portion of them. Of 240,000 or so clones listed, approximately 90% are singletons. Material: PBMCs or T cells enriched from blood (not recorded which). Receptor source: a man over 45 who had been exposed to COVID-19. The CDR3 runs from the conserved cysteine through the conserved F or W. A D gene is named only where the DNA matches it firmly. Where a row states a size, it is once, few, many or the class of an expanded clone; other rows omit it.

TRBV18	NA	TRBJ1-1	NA	TGTGCCAGCTCACCCTCCCTATTCTCCCAGAGACAGAACACTGAAGCTTTCTTT	CASSPSLFSQRQNTEAFF
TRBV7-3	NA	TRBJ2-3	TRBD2	TGTGCCAGCAGCTTGATGAGCGGGGGAGGGACTAACACAGATACGCAGTATTTT	CASSLMSGGGTNTDTQYF
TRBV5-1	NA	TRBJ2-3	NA	TGCGCCAGCAGCTTGGGAGGGACAGATACGCAGTATTTT	CASSLGGTDTQYF
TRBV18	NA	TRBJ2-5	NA	TGTGCCAGCTCACCACCGGGTAGCGAGACCCAGTACTTC	CASSPPGSETQYF
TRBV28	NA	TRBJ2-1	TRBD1	TGTGCCAGCAGTTTATACAGGGGGAGGACCTACAATGAGCAGTTCTTC	CASSLYRGRTYNEQFF
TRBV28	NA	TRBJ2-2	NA	TGTGCCAGCACAGGGGCTAACACCGGGGAGCTGTTTTTT	CASTGANTGELFF
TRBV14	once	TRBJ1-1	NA	TGTGCCAGCAGCCAAGATAGGACAACATGGCCCGGCAACATGAACACTGAAGCTTTCTTT	CASSQDRTTWPGNMNTEAFF
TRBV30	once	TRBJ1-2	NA	TGTGCCTGGAGAGACAGTCTCGCGGATGGCTACACCTTC	CAWRDSLADGYTF
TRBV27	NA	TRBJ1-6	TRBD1	TGTGCCAGCAGCTCTTACCTCCGGGACAGGGGGCAATCACCCCTCCACTTT	CASSSYLRDRGQSPLHF
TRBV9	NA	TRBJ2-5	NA	TGTGCCAGCAGCGCTCAGGGGACATTAGAGACCCAGTACTTC	CASSAQGTLETQYF
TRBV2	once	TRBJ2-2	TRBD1	TGTGCCAGCAGCCGACAGGGGCTGAACACCGGGGAGCTGTTTTTT	CASSRQGLNTGELFF
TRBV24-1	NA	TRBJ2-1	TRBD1	TGTGCCACCAGTCGGGTTAAGGGGGCTAAGGGACACAATGAGCAGTTCTTC	CATSRVKGAKGHNEQFF
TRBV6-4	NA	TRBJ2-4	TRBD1	TGTGCCAGCAGGCCACAGGGGTGGGCCAAAAACATTCAGTACTTC	CASRPQGWAKNIQYF
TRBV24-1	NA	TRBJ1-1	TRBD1	TGTGCCACCAGTGATTCCAGGGGGTTAAAAGCTTTCTTT	CATSDSRGLKAFF
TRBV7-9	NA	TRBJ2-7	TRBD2	TGTGCCAGCAGCTCCCCCGCTTCGCGGGGGGCCGCTGGCGAGCAGTACTTC	CASSSPASRGAAGEQYF
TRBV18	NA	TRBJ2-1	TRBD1	TGTGCCAGCTCACAGGGACAGGGAAACTACAATGAGCAGTTCTTC	CASSQGQGNYNEQFF
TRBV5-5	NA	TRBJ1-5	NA	TGTGCCAGCACCCCGGAACCAGGGGCAAACGGCAATCAGCCCCAGCATTTT	CASTPEPGANGNQPQHF
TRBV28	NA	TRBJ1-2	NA	TGTGCCAGCAGTCGCGGGGGATTGATTAACTATGGCTACACCTTC	CASSRGGLINYGYTF
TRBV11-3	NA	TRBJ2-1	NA	TGTGCCAGCAGCCCCCGGTCCTACAATGAGCAGTTCTTC	CASSPRSYNEQFF
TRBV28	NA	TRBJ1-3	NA	TGTGCCAGCAGCTCAGCGGGGGGCCAGTCTGGAAACACCATATATTTT	CASSSAGGQSGNTIYF
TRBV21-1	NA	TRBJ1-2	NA	TGTGCCAGCAGCAAAGTTCCGACAGGGGTTCATGGCTACACCTTC	CASSKVPTGVHGYTF
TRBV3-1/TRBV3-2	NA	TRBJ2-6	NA	TGTGCCAGCAGCCAACAGGCAACTGGGGCCAACGTCCTGACTTTC	CASSQQATGANVLTF
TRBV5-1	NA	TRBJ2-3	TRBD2	TGCGCCAGCAGTACAGCGGGGGATCGGGATACGCAGTATTTT	CASSTAGDRDTQYF
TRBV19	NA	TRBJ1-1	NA	TGTGCCAGTAGTATAGTCCGGGACACTGAAGCTTTCTTT	CASSIVRDTEAFF
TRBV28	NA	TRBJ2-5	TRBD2	TGTGCCAGCAGTTTACTAGCGGGAGGGCCCCCCCAAGAGACCCAGTACTTC	CASSLLAGGPPQETQYF
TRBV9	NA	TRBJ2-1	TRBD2	TGTGCCAGCAGCCCACGACTAGCAAGCGTCGACCACGATGAGCAGTTCTTC	CASSPRLASVDHDEQFF
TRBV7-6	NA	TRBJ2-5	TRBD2	TGTGCCAGCAGCATCGGGACTAGCGAGGGGGAGACCCAGTACTTC	CASSIGTSEGETQYF
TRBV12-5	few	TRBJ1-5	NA	TGTGCTAGTGGTTTGGTACTGGGAGGCCAATATAGCAATCAGCCCCAGCATTTT	CASGLVLGGQYSNQPQHF
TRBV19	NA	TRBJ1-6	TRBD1	TGTGCCAGTAGGGACAGGGGGCGATTGGATTCACCCCTCCACTTT	CASRDRGRLDSPLHF
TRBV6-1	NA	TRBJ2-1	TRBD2	TGTGCCAGCAGTGGGGGGGGAATCGCGAGCTCCTACAATGAGCAGTTCTTC	CASSGGGIASSYNEQFF
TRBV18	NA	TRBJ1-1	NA	TGTGCCAGCTCACCTGAACGGTTAGTCGCTGAAGCTTTCTTT	CASSPERLVAEAFF
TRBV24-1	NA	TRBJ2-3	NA	TGTGCCACCCAGGTTAGCGGTGGCACAGATACGCAGTATTTT	CATQVSGGTDTQYF
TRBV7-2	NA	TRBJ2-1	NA	TGTGCCAGCAGCTTAGAGCTCATCCATGAGCAGTTCTTC	CASSLELIHEQFF
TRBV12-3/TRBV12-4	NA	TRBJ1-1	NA	TGTGCCAGCAGTCTAGGCGCTGAAGCTTTCTTT	CASSLGAEAFF
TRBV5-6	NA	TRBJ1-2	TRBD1	TGTGCCAGCTGGACAGGGGTGTCTAACTATGGCTACACCTTC	CASWTGVSNYGYTF
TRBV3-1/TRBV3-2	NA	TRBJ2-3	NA	TGTGCCAGCAGCCATAGCCTACCTAGCACAGATACGCAGTATTTT	CASSHSLPSTDTQYF
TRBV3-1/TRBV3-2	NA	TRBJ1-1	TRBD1	TGTGCCAGCAGCCAAGACGGCAGGGGGAGGATGGCTTTCTTT	CASSQDGRGRMAFF
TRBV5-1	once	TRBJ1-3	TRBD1	TGCGCCAGCAGCGCGGGACAGCTTAACTCTGGAAACACCATATATTTT	CASSAGQLNSGNTIYF
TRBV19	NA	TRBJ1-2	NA	TGTGCCAGTATTTGGGAGTATGGCTACACCTTC	CASIWEYGYTF
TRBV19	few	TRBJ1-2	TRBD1	TGTGCCAGTAGTACCCCGACAGGGGGCAGAGGTGGCTACACCTTC	CASSTPTGGRGGYTF
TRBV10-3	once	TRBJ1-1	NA	TGTGCCATCGAGTCCAACTGGGGGGGAGAAGCTTTCTTT	CAIESNWGGEAFF
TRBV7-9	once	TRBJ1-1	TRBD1	TGTGCCAGCAGCCCCCCCGGGACAGAATCCATGAACACTGAAGCTTTCTTT	CASSPPGTESMNTEAFF